This T cell receptor (beta chain) was recorded in a study of persistence of HIV-infected CD4 T cells. Study results and caveats: Proviral oligoclonality tracked with TCR oligoclonality within the same sorted cells.

The CDR3 has 16 amino acids. V was shortened by 10 bases and J by 0 bases, with 19 bases between the two germline ends. Germline V gene data show CDR1 as ENHRY and CDR2 as SYGVKD. With respect to this clone: Its antigen is not known.

The libraries were made with immunoSEQ version 4 in survey mode. Profiling relied on immunoSEQ multiplex PCR, and the TCRdb table lists in-frame clones only, not all of them. This sample has tens of thousands of clones; roughly 75% occur once, and the top ten carry around 1.7%. Overlapping HIV-1 Gag 15-mer peptides at about 1 ug per peptide per mL were used. Sorted nonresponding memory CD4+ T cells were CD40L-negative, CD69-negative, CD45RO-high. This TCR derives from an adult man with HIV who was CMV-seropositive. Material: CD4+ T cells sorted from PBMCs after approximately 19-hour stimulation, obtained from a patient who received antiretroviral therapy. The chain has TRBV10-3 and TRBJ1-3; D is perhaps TRBD1 (6 bases). The CDR3 DNA reads as TGTGCCACCGGGGCTTCGAGGGGGTACTCTGGAAACACCATATATTTT. Translated, it gives CATGASRGYSGNTIYF.